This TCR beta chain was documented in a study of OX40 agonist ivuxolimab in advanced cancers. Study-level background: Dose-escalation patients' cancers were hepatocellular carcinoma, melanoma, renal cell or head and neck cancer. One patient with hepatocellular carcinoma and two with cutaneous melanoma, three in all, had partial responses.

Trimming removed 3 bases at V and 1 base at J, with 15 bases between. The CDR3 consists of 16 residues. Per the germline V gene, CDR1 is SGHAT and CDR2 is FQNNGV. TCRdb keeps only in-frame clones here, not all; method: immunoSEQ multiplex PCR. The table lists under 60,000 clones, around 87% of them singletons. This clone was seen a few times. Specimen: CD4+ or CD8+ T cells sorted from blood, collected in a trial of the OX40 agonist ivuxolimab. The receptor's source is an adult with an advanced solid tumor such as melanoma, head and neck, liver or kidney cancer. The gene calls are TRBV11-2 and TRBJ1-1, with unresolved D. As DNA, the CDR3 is TGTGCCAGCAGCTTCCCCCGGGTGGGCTGGAACACTGAAGCTTTCTTT. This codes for CASSFPRVGWNTEAFF.